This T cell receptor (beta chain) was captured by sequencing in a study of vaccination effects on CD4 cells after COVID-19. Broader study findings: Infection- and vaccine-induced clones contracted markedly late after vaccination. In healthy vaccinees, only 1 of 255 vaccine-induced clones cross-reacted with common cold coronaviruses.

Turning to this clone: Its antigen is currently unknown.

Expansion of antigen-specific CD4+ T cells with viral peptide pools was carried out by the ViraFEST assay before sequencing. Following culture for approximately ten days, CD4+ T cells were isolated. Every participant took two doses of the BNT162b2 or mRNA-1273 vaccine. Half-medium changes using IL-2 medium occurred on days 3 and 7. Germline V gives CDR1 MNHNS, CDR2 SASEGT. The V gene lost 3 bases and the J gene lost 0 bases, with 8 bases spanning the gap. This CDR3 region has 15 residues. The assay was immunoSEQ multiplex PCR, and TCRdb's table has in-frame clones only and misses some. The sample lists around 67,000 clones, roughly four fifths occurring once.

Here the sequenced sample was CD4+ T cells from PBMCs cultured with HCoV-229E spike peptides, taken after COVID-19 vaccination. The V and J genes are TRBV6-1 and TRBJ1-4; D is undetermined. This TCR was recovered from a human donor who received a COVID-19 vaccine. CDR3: CASSDRTATNEKLFF. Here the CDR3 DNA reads TGTGCCAGCAGTGACAGGACGGCAACTAATGAAAAACTGTTTTTT.